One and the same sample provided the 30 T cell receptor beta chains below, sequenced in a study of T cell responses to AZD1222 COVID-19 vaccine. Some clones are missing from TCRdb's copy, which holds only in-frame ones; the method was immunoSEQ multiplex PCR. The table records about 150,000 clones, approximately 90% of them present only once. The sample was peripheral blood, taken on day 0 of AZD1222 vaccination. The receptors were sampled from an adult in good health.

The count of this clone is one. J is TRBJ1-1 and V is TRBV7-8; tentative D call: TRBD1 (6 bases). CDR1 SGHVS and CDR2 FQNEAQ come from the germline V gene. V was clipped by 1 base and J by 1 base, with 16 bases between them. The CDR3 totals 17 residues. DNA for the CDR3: TGTGCCAGCAGCTTAGGTATCCGGACAGCGAAGAACACTGAAGCTTTCTTT. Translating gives CASSLGIRTAKNTEAFF.

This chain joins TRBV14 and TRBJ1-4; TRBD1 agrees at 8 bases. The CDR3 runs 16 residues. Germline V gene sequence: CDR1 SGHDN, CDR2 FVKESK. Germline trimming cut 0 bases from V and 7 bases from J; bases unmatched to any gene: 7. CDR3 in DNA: TGTGCCAGCAGCCAAGAATTCCCCGGACAGGGTGAAAAACTGTTTTTT. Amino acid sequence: CASSQEFPGQGEKLFF.

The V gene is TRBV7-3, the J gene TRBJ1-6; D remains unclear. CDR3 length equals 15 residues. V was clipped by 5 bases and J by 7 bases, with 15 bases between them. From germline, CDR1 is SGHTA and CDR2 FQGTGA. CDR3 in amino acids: CASSEGSEANSPLHF. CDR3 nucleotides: TGTGCCAGCAGCGAAGGCAGCGAAGCCAATTCACCCCTCCACTTT.

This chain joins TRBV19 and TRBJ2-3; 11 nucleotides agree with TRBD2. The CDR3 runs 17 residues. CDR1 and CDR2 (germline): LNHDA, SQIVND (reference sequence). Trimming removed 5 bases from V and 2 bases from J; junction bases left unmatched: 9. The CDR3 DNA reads TGTGCCAGTAGTGCCCGACTACTAGCGGGGGACACAGATACGCAGTATTTT. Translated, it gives CASSARLLAGDTDTQYF. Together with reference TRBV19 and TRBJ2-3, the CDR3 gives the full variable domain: DGGITQSPKYLFRKEGQNVTLSCEQNLNHDAMYWYRQDPGQGLRLIYYSQIVNDFQKGDIAEGYSVSREKKESFPLTVTSAQKNPTAFYLCASSARLLAGDTDTQYFGPGTRLTVL.

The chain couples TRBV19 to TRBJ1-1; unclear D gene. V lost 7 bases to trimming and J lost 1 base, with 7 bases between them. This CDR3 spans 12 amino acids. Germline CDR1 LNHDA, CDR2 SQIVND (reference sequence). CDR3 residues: CASKEKNTEAFF. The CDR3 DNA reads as TGTGCCAGTAAGGAGAAGAACACTGAAGCTTTCTTT.

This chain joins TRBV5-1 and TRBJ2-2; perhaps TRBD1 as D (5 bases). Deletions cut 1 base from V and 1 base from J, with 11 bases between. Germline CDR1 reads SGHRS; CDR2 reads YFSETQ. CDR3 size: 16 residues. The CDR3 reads CASSLNKGRNTGELFF. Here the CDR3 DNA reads TGCGCCAGCAGCTTGAATAAGGGGCGGAACACCGGGGAGCTGTTTTTT.

CDR3 region: CASSPDRGSINTEAFF. CDR3 coding DNA: TGTGCCAGCTCACCGGACAGGGGCTCGATAAACACTGAAGCTTTCTTT. This chain joins TRBV18 and TRBJ1-1, with 9 bases matching TRBD1. Germline lookup yields CDR1 KGHSH and CDR2 LQKENI. The CDR3 covers 16 residues. V lost 3 bases, J lost 2 bases, and 7 bases stayed unmatched.

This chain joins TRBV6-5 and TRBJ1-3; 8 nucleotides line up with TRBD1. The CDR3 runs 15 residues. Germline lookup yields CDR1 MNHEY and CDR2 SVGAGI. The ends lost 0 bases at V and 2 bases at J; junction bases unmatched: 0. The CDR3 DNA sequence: TGTGCCAGCAGTTACTCCAGGGGGCCTGGAAACACCATATATTTT. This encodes CASSYSRGPGNTIYF.

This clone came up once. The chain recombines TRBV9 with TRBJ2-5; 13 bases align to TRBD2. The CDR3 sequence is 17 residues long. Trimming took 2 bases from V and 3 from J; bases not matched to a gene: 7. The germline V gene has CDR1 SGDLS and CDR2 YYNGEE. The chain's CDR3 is CASSVTSGGVLKETQYF. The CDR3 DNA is TGTGCCAGCAGCGTCACTAGCGGGGGGGTTTTGAAAGAGACCCAGTACTTC.

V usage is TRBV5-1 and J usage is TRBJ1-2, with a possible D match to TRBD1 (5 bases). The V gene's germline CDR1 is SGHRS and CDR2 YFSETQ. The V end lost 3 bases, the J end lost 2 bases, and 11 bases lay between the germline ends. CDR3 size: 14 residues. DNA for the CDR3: TGCGCCAGCAGCTCCCTAGGGGTAAACTATGGCTACACCTTC. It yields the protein CASSSLGVNYGYTF.

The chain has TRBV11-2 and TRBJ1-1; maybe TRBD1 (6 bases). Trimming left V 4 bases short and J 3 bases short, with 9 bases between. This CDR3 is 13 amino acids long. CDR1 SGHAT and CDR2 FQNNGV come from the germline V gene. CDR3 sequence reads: CASSSRQDTEAFF. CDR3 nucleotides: TGTGCCAGCAGCTCACGACAGGACACTGAAGCTTTCTTT.

CDR3 DNA sequence: TGTGCCAGCAGCTCCCCCAGCGCAACTAATGAAAAACTGTTTTTT. Its translation: CASSSPSATNEKLFF. The genes are TRBV5-5 and TRBJ1-4, with D uncertain. Germline V lookup: CDR1 SGHKS, CDR2 YYEKEE (reference sequence). Trimming pared 3 bases from V and 0 bases from J, leaving 9 bases between. The CDR3 is made up of 15 amino acids. Variable domain in full (rest from reference TRBV5-5 and TRBJ1-4): DAGVTQSPTHLIKTRGQQVTLRCSPISGHKSVSWYQQVLGQGPQFIFQYYEKEERGRGNFPDRFSARQFPNYSSELNVNALLLGDSALYLCASSSPSATNEKLFFGSGTQLSVL.

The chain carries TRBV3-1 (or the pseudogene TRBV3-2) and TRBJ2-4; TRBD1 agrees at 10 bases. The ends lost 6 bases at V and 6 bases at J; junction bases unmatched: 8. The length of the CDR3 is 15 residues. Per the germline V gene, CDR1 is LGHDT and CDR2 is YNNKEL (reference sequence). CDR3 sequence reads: CASRRSGTGVNIQYF. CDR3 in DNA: TGTGCCAGCAGGCGCTCCGGGACAGGGGTAAACATTCAGTACTTC.

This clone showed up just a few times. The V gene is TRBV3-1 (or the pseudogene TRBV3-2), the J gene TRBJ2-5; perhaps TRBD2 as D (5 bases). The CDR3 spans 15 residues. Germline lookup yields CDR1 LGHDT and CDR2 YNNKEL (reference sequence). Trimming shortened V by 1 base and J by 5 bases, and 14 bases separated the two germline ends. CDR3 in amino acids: CASSQGRSIGETQYF. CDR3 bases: TGTGCCAGCAGCCAAGGGAGGAGTATCGGGGAGACCCAGTACTTC.

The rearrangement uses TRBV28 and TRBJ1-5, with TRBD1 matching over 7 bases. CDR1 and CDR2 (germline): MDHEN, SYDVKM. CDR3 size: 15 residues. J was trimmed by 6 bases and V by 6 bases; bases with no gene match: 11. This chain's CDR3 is CASSLTGTVRQPQHF. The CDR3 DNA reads TGTGCCAGCAGCCTAACCGGGACAGTTCGTCAGCCCCAGCATTTT.

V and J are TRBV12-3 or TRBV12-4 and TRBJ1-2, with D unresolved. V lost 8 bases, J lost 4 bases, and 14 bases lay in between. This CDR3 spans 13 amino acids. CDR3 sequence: CASGPDGGYGYTF. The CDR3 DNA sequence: TGTGCCAGCGGACCGGACGGAGGCTATGGCTACACCTTC.

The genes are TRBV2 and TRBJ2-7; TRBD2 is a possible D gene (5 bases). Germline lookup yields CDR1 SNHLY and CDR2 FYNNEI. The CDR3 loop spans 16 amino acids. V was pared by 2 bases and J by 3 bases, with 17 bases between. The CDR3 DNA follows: TGTGCCAGCAGTGAACGGTTTCGAGGGATCGGCTACGAGCAGTACTTC. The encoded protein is CASSERFRGIGYEQYF.

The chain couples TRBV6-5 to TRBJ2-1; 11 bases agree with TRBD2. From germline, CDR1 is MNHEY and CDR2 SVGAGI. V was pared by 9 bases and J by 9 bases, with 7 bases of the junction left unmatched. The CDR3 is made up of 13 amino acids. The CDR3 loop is CASLAGGRGEQFF. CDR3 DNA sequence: TGTGCCAGTTTAGCGGGGGGGCGAGGTGAGCAGTTCTTC.

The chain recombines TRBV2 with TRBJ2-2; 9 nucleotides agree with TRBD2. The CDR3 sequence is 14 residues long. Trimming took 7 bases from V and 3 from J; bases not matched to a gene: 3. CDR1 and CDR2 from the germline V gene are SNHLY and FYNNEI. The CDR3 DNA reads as TGTGCCAGCACCTGGACTAGCGACACCGGGGAGCTGTTTTTT. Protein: CASTWTSDTGELFF.

DNA for the CDR3: TGTGCCAGTAGTATCCAAGGGGGCGGGAGAGGTCAGCCCCAGCATTTT. This encodes CASSIQGGGRGQPQHF. The gene calls are TRBV19 and TRBJ1-5; 7 nucleotides line up with TRBD1. Losses at the gene ends were 3 bases for V and 6 bases for J; bases not matched to a gene: 11. The CDR3 loop spans 16 amino acids. From germline, CDR1 is LNHDA and CDR2 SQIVND (reference sequence). Supplemented by reference TRBV19 and TRBJ1-5, the full variable domain reads DGGITQSPKYLFRKEGQNVTLSCEQNLNHDAMYWYRQDPGQGLRLIYYSQIVNDFQKGDIAEGYSVSREKKESFPLTVTSAQKNPTAFYLCASSIQGGGRGQPQHFGDGTRLSIL.

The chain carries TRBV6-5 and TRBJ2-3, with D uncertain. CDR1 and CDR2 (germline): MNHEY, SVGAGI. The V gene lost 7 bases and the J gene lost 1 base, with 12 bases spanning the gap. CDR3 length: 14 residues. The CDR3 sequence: CASKRDGGTDTQYF. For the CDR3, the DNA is TGTGCCAGCAAACGAGACGGTGGCACAGATACGCAGTATTTT.

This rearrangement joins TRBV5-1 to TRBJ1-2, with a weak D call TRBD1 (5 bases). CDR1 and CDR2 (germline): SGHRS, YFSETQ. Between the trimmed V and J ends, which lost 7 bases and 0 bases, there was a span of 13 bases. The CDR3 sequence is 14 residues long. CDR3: CASHITGSNYGYTF. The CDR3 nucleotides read TGCGCCAGCCATATTACAGGATCTAACTATGGCTACACCTTC.

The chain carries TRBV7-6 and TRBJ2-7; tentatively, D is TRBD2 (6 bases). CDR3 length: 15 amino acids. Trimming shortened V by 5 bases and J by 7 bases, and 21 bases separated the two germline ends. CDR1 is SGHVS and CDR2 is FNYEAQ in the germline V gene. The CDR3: CASSPSPGVTGEQYF. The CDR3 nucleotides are TGTGCCAGCAGCCCGTCTCCGGGGGTGACCGGAGAGCAGTACTTC.

In DNA form, the CDR3 reads TGTGCCAGTAGTTCCGGGGGGCCTCCCCTTGGGGGTGGCTACACCTTC. Encoded protein: CASSSGGPPLGGGYTF. This chain connects TRBV19 to TRBJ1-2; D might be TRBD1 (6 bases). The CDR3 loop spans 16 amino acids. In germline, CDR1 is LNHDA, CDR2 SQIVND (reference sequence). V was pared by 5 bases and J by 7 bases, with 23 bases between.

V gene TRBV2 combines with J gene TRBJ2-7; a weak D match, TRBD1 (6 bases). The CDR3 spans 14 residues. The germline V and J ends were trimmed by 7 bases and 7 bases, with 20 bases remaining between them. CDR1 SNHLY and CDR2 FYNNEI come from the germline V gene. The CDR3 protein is CASTINRDVVEQYF. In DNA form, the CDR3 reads TGTGCCAGCACCATAAACAGGGATGTCGTTGAGCAGTACTTC.

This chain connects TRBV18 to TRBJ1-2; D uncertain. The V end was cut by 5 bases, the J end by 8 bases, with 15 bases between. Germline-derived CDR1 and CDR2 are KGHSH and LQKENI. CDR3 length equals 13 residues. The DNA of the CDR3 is TGTGCCAGCTCAGGAATGGAGGATTCGGGCTACACCTTC. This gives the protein CASSGMEDSGYTF. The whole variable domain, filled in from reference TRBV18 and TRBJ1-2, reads NAGVMQNPRHLVRRRGQEARLRCSPMKGHSHVYWYRQLPEEGLKFMVYLQKENIIDESGMPKERFSAEFPKEGPSILRIQQVVRGDSAAYFCASSGMEDSGYTFGSGTRLTVV.

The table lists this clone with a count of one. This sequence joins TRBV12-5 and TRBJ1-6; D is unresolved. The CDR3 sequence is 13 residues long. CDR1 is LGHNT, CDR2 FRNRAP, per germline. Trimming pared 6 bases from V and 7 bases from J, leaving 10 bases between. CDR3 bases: TGTGCTAGTGGGAAAGGAGGGAATTCACCCCTCCACTTT. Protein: CASGKGGNSPLHF.

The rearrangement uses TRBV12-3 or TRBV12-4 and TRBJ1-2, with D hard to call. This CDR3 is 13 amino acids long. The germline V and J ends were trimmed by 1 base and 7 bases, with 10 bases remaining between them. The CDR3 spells CASSLEDRAGYTF. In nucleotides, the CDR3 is TGTGCCAGCAGTTTAGAGGATCGCGCTGGCTACACCTTC.

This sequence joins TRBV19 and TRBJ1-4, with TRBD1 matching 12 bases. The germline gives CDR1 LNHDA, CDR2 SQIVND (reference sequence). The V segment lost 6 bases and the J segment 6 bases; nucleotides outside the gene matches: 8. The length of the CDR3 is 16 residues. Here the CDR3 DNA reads TGTGCCAGTAGACGGCCCGGGACAGGGGGCGATGAAAAACTGTTTTTT. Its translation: CASRRPGTGGDEKLFF.

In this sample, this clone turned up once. In nucleotides, the CDR3 is TGTGCCAGCAGCTGGGCAGATAACACTGAAGCTTTCTTT. Its protein product is CASSWADNTEAFF. V is TRBV7-3 and J is TRBJ1-1; D not certain. V lost 4 bases, J lost 2 bases, and 8 bases lay in between. Looked up from germline, CDR1 is SGHTA and CDR2 is FQGTGA. The CDR3 is 13 residues long.